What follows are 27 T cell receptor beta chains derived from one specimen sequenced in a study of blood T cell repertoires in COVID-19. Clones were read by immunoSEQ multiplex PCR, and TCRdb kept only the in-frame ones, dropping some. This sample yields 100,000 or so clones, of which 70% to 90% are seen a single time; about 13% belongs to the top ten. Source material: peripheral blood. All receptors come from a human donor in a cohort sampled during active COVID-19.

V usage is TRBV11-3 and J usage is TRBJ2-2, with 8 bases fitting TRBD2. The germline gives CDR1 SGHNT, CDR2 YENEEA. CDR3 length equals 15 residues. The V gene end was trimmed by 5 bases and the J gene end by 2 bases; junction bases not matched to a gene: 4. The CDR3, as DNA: TGTGCCAGCAGCCGGGGGGGCGGAAACACCGGGGAGCTGTTTTTT. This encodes CASSRGGGNTGELFF.

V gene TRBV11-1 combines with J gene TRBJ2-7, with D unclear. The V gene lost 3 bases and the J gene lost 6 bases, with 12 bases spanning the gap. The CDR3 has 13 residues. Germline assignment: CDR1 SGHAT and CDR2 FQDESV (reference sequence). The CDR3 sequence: CASSLWQSGEQYF. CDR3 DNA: TGTGCCAGCAGCTTGTGGCAGTCAGGCGAGCAGTACTTC.

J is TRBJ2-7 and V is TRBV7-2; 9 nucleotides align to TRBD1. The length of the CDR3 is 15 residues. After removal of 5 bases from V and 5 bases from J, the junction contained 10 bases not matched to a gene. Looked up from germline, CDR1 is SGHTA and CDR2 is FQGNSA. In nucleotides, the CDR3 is TGTGCCAGCAGCCCTTTAAGACAGGGGGGGGACGAGCAGTACTTC. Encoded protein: CASSPLRQGGDEQYF. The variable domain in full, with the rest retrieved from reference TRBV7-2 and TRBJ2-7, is GAGVSQSPSNKVTEKGKDVELRCDPISGHTALYWYRQSLGQGLEFLIYFQGNSAPDKSGLPSDRFSAERTGGSVSTLTIQRTQQEDSAVYLCASSPLRQGGDEQYFGPGTRLTVT.

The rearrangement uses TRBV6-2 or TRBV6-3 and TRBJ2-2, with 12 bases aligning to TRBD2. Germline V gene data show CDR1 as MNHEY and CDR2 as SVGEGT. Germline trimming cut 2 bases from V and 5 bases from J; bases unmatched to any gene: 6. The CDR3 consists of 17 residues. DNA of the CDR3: TGTGCCAGCAGTTACGCTAGCGGGGGGGCTAGAACCGGGGAGCTGTTTTTT. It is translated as CASSYASGGARTGELFF.

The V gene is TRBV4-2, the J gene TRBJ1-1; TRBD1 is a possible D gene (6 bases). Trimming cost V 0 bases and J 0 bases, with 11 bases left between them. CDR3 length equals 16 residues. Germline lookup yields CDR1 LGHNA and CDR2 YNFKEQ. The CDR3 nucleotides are TGTGCCAGCAGCCAAGAAGTGGGGGCACTGAACACTGAAGCTTTCTTT. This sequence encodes CASSQEVGALNTEAFF.

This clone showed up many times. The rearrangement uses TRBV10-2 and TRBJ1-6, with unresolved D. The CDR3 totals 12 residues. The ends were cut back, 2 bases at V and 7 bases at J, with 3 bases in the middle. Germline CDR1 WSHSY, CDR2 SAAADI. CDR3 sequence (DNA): TGCGCCAGCAGTGAGCAGAATTCACCCCTCCACTTT. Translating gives CASSEQNSPLHF.

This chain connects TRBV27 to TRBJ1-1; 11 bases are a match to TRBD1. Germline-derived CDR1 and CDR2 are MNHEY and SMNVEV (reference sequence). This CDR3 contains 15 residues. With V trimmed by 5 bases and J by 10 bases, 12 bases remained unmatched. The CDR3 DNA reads TGTGCCAGCAGTCCCAAGGGACAGGGGGTCGGGGGAGCTTTCTTT. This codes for CASSPKGQGVGGAFF.

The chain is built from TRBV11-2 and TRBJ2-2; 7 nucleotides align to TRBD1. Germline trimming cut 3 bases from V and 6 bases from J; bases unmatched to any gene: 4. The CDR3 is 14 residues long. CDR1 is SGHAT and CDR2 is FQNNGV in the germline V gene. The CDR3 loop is CASSFDRVAGELFF. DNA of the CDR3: TGTGCCAGCAGCTTTGACAGGGTAGCCGGGGAGCTGTTTTTT.

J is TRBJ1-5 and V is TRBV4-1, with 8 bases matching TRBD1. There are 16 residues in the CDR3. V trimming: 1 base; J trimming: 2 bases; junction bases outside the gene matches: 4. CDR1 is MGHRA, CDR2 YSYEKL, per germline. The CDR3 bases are TGCGCCAGCAGCCAAGCTCCGACAGGGGGCAATCAGCCCCAGCATTTT. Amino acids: CASSQAPTGGNQPQHF.

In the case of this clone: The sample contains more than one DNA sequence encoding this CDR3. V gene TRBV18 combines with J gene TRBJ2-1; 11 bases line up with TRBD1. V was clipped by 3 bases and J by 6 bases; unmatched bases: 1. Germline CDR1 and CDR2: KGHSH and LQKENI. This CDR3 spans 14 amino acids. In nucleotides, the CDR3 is TGTGCCAGCTCACCGGGACAGGGGGGCAATGAGCAGTTCTTC. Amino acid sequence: CASSPGQGGNEQFF.

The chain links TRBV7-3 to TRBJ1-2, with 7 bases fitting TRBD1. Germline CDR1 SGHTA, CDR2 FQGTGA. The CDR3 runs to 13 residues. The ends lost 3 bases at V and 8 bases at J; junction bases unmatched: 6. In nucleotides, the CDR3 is TGTGCCAGCAGCTTGACAGGGTTTGAGGGCTACACCTTC. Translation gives CASSLTGFEGYTF.

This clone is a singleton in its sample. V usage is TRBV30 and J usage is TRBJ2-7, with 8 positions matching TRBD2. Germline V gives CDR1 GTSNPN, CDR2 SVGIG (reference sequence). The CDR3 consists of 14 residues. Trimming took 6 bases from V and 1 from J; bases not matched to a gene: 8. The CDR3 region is CACMGTRPSYEQYF. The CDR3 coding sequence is TGTGCCTGCATGGGGACTAGGCCTTCCTACGAGCAGTACTTC.

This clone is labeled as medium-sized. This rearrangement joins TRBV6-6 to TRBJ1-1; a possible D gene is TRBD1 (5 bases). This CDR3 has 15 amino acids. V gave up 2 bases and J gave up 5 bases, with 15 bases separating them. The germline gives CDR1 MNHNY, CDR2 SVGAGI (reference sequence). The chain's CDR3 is CASSYGAREGTEAFF. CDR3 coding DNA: TGTGCCAGCAGTTACGGGGCCAGGGAGGGAACTGAAGCTTTCTTT.

This chain's CDR3 is CASSVDLLAGVTDTQYF. DNA of the CDR3: TGTGCCAGCAGCGTAGATTTACTAGCGGGAGTCACAGATACGCAGTATTTT. The V gene is TRBV9, the J gene TRBJ2-3; TRBD2 matches at 11 bases. The CDR3 extends over 17 amino acids. The germline V gene encodes CDR1 SGDLS and CDR2 YYNGEE. Germline trimming cut 0 bases from V and 2 bases from J; bases unmatched to any gene: 5. The full variable domain, in which reference TRBV9 and TRBJ2-3 provide the parts outside the CDR3, is DSGVTQTPKHLITATGQRVTLRCSPRSGDLSVYWYQQSLDQGLQFLIQYYNGEERAKGNILERFSAQQFPDLHSELNLSSLELGDSALYFCASSVDLLAGVTDTQYFGPGTRLTVL.

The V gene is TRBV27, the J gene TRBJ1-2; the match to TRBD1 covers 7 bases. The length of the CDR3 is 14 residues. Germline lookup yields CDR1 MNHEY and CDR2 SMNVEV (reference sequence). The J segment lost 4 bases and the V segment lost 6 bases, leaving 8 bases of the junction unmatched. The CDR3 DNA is TGTGCCAGCAGCCGCCGACAGGGCGTCTATGGCTACACCTTC. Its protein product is CASSRRQGVYGYTF.

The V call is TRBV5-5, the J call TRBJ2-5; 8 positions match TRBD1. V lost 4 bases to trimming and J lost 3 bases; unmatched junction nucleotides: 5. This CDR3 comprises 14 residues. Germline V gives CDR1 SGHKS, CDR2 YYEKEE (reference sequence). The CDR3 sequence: CASSRTGREETQYF. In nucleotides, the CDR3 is TGTGCCAGCAGCCGGACAGGGCGGGAAGAGACCCAGTACTTC.

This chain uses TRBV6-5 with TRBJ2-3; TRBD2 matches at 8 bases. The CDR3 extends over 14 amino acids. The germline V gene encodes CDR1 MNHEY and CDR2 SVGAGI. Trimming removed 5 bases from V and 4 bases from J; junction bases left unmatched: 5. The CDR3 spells CASSRRGDADTQYF. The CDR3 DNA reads TGTGCCAGCAGTCGGCGGGGGGACGCAGATACGCAGTATTTT.

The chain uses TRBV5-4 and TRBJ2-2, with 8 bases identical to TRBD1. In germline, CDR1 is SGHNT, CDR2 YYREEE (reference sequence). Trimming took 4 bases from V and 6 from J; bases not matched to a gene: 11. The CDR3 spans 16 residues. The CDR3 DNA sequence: TGTGCCAGCAGCCTCGGCGCAGGGGGCTCAGCCGGGGAGCTGTTTTTT. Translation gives CASSLGAGGSAGELFF.

In DNA form, the CDR3 reads TGTGCCAGCAGATACGACCCGGGTGAAAAACTGTTTTTT. Amino acid sequence: CASRYDPGEKLFF. The V gene is TRBV16, the J gene TRBJ1-4; D ambiguous. CDR1 KGHSY and CDR2 FQNENV come from the germline V gene. V lost 6 bases and J lost 7, with 12 bases in between. The CDR3 covers 13 residues.

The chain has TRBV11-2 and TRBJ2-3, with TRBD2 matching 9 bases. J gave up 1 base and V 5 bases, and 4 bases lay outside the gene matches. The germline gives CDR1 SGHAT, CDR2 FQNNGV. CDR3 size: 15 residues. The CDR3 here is CASSLIAGGTDTQYF. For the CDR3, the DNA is TGTGCCAGCAGCCTGATAGCGGGGGGCACAGATACGCAGTATTTT.

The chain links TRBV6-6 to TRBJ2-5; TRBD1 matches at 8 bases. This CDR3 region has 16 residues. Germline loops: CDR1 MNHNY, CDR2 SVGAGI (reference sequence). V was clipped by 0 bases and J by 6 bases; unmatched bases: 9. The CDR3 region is CASSYSGRGRVQTQYF. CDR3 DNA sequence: TGTGCCAGCAGTTACTCGGGCAGGGGGCGCGTACAGACCCAGTACTTC.

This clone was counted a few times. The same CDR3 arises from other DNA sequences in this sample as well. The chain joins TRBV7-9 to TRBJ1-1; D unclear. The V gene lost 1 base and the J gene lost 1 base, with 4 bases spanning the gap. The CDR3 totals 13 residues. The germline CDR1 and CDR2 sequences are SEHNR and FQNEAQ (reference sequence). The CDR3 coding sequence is TGTGCCAGCAGCTTAGGACAGAACACTGAAGCTTTCTTT. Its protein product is CASSLGQNTEAFF.

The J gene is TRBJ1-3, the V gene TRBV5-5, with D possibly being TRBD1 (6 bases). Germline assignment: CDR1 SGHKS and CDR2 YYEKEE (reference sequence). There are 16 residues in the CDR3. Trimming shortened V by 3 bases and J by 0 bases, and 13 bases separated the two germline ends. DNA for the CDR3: TGTGCCAGCAGCTCTTCGACAGGACACTCTGGAAACACCATATATTTT. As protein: CASSSSTGHSGNTIYF.

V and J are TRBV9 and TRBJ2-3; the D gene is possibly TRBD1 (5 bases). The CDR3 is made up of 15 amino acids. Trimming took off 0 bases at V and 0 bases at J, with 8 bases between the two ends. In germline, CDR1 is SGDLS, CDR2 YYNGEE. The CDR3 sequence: CASSVGRASTDTQYF. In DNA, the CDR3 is TGTGCCAGCAGCGTAGGCAGGGCCAGCACAGATACGCAGTATTTT.

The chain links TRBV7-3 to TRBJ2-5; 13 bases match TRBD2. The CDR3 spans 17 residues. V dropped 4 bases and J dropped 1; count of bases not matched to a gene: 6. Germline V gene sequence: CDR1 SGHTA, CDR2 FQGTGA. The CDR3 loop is CASSSGLAGAVQETQYF. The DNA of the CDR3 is TGTGCCAGCAGCTCCGGACTAGCGGGGGCCGTCCAAGAGACCCAGTACTTC.

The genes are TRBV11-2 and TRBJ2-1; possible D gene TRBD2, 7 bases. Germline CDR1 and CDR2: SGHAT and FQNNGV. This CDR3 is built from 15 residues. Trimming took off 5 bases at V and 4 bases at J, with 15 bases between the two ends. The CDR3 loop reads CASSPNRGGYNEQFF. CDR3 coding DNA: TGTGCCAGCAGCCCCAATAGGGGGGGGTACAATGAGCAGTTCTTC. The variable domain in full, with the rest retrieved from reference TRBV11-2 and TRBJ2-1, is EAGVAQSPRYKIIEKRQSVAFWCNPISGHATLYWYQQILGQGPKLLIQFQNNGVVDDSQLPKDRFSAERLKGVDSTLKIQPAKLEDSAVYLCASSPNRGGYNEQFFGPGTRLTVL.

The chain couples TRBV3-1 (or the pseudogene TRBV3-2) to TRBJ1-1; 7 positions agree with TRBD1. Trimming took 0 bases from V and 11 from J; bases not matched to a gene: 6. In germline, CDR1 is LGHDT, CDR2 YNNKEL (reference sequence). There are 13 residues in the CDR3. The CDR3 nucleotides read TGTGCCAGCAGCCAAGAGGGAAGGGGGCTTGCTTTCTTT. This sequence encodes CASSQEGRGLAFF.